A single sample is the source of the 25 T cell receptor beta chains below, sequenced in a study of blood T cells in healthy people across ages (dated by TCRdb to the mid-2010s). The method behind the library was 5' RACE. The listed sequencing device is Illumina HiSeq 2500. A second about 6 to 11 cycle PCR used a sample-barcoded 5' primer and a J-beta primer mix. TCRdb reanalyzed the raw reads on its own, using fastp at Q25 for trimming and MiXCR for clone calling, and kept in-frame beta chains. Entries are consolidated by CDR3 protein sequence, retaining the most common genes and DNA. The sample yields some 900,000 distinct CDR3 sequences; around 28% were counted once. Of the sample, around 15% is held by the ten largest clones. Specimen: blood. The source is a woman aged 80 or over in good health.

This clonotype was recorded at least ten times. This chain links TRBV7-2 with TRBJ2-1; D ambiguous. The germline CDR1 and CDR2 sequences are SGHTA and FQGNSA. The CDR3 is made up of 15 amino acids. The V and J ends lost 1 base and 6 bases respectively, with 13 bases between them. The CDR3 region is CASSLEPFRANEQFF. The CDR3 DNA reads TGTGCCAGCAGCTTAGAACCCTTTCGTGCCAATGAGCAGTTCTTC.

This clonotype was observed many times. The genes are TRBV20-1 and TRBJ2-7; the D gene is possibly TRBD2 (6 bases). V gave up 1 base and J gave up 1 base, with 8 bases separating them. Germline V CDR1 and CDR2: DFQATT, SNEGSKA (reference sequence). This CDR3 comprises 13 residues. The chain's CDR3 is CSARGLVSYEQYF. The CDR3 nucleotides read TGCAGTGCTAGAGGACTAGTATCCTACGAGCAGTACTTC.

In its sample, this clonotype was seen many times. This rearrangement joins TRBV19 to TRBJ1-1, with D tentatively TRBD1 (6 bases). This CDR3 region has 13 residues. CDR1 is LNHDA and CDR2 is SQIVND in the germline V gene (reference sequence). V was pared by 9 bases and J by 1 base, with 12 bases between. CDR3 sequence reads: CASRQDRNTEAFF. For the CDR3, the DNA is TGTGCCAGCCGACAGGACCGGAACACTGAAGCTTTCTTT. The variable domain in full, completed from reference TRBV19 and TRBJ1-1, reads DGGITQSPKYLFRKEGQNVTLSCEQNLNHDAMYWYRQDPGQGLRLIYYSQIVNDFQKGDIAEGYSVSREKKESFPLTVTSAQKNPTAFYLCASRQDRNTEAFFGQGTRLTVV.

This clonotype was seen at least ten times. CDR3 coding DNA: TGTGCCAGCAGTTCCCGTTTGGGACAGGGCGTCTATGGCTACACCTTC. Encoded protein: CASSSRLGQGVYGYTF. This rearrangement joins TRBV6-2 or TRBV6-3 to TRBJ1-2; 9 bases line up with TRBD1. V lost 4 bases, J lost 4 bases, and 10 bases stayed unmatched. The CDR3 is made up of 16 amino acids. The germline V gene encodes CDR1 MNHEY and CDR2 SVGEGT.

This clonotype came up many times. Here the CDR3 reads CASSQEWGQGLSPLHF. The CDR3 region has the DNA TGTGCCAGCAGCCAAGAATGGGGACAGGGGCTTTCACCCCTCCACTTT. The genes are TRBV4-2 and TRBJ1-6; 10 positions agree with TRBD1. V was pared by 0 bases and J by 9 bases, with 5 bases of the junction left unmatched. The CDR3 has 16 amino acids. CDR1 and CDR2 from the germline V gene are LGHNA and YNFKEQ.

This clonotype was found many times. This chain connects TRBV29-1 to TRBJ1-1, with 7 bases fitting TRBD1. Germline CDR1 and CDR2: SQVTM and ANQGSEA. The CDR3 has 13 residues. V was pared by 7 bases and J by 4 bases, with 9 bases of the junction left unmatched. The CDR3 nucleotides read TGCAGCGCCGGAGGGGGCGGAAGCACTGAAGCTTTCTTT. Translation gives CSAGGGGSTEAFF.

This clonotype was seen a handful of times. CDR3 protein: CASDTEASNTEAFF. The CDR3 DNA reads TGTGCCTCGGATACTGAGGCCTCTAACACTGAAGCTTTCTTT. This chain joins TRBV24-1 and TRBJ1-1; D gene ambiguous. Trimming took off 12 bases at V and 2 bases at J, with 18 bases between the two ends. Germline V gene lookup returns CDR1 KGHDR and CDR2 SFDVKD. The CDR3 contains 14 residues.

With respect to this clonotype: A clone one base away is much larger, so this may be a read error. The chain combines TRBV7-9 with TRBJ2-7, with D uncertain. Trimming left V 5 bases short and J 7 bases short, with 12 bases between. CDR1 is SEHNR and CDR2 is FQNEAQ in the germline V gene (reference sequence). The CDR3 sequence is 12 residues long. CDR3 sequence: CASSPQTSEQYF. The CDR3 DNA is TGTGCCAGCAGCCCCCAAACGTCTGAGCAGTACTTC. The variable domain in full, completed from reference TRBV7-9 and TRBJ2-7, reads DTGVSQNPRHKITKRGQNVTFRCDPISEHNRLYWYRQTLGQGPEFLTYFQNEAQLEKSRLLSDRFSAERPKGSFSTLEIQRTEQGDSAMYLCASSPQTSEQYFGPGTRLTVT.

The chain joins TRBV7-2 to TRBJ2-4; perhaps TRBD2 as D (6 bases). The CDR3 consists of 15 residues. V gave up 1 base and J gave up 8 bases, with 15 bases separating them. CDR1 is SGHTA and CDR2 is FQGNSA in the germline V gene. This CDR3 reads CASSLDSGSVDIQYF. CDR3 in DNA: TGTGCCAGCAGCTTAGACAGCGGGTCAGTGGACATTCAGTACTTC.

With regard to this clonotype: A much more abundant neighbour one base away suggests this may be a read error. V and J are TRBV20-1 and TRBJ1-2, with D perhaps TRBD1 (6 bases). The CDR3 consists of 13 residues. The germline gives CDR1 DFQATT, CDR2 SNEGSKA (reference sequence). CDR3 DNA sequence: TGCAGTGCCCACCTGACAGGAGCCTATGACTACACCTTC. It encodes CSAHLTGAYDYTF.

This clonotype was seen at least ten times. CDR3 DNA: TGTGCCAGCAGCTCAAGACTAGCGGGCACAGATACGCAGTATTTT. Its protein product is CASSSRLAGTDTQYF. The chain carries TRBV7-2 and TRBJ2-3; 9 nucleotides agree with TRBD2. CDR3 length: 15 amino acids. Germline CDR1 is SGHTA and CDR2 is FQGNSA. V was clipped by 4 bases and J by 1 base; unmatched bases: 3.

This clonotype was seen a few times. The CDR3 DNA sequence: TGTGCCAGCACCTACAGGGGGGGGCGCAATCAGCCCCAGCATTTT. Amino acid sequence: CASTYRGGRNQPQHF. V gene TRBV28 combines with J gene TRBJ1-5; 8 bases fit TRBD1. This CDR3 is built from 15 residues. Germline V gene sequence: CDR1 MDHEN, CDR2 SYDVKM. V shed 7 bases and J 2 bases; nucleotides not matched to a gene: 7.

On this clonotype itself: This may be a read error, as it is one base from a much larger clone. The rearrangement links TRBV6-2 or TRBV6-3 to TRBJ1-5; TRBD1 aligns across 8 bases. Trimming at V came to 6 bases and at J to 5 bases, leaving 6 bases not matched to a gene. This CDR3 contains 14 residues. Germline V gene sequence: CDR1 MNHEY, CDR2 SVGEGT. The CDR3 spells CASSSSGGYQPQHF. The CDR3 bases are TGTGCCAGCAGCTCTTCAGGGGGCTATCAGCCCCAGCATTTT.

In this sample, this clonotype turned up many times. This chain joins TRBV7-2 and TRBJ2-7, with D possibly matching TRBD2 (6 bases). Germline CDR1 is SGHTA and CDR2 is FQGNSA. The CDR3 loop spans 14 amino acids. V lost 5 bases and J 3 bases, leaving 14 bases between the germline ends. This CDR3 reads CASSLRTDYYEQYF. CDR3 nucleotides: TGTGCCAGCAGCCTGCGGACGGACTACTACGAGCAGTACTTC.

CDR3 sequence (DNA): TGCAGTGCTAGTTCAGGCCAGGCGTTCTATGGCTACACCTTC. Its protein is CSASSGQAFYGYTF. The rearrangement joins TRBV20-1 to TRBJ1-2, with D unclear. V lost 3 bases and J lost 4, with 15 bases in between. The CDR3 is 14 residues long. Germline V gene data show CDR1 as DFQATT and CDR2 as SNEGSKA (reference sequence).

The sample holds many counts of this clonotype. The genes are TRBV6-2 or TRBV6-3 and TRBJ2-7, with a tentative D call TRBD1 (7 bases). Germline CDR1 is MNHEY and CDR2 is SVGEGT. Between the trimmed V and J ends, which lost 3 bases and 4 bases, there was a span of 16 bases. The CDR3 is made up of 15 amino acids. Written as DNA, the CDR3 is TGTGCCAGCAGTTATCCAGGGGGGATCCAGTACGAGCAGTACTTC. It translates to CASSYPGGIQYEQYF.

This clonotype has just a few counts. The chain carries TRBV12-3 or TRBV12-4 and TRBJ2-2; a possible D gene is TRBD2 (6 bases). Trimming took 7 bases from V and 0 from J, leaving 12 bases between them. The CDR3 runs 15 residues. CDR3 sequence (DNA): TGTGCCAGCAAACGGGACTGGACGAACACCGGGGAGCTGTTTTTT. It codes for CASKRDWTNTGELFF.

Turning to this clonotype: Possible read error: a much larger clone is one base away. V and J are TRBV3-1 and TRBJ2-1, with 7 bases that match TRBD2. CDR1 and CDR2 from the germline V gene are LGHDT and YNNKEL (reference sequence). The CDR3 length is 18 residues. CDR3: CARSQGIKAGRSYNEQFF. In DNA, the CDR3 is TGTGCCCGCAGCCAAGGAATTAAAGCGGGGAGGTCCTACAATGAGCAGTTCTTC.

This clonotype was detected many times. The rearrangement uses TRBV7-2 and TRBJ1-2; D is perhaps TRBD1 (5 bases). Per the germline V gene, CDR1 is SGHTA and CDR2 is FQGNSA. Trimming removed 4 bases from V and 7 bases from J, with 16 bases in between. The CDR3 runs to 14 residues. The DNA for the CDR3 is TGTGCCAGCAGCTCCTATCAGGGTTTTAGTGGCTACACCTTC. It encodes CASSSYQGFSGYTF.

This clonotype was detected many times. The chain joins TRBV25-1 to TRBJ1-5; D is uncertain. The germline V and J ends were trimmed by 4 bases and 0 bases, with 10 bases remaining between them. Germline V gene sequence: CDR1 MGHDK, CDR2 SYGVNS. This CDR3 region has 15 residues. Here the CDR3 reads CASSGVGNSNQPQHF. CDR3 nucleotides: TGTGCCAGCAGTGGGGTTGGTAATAGCAATCAGCCCCAGCATTTT.

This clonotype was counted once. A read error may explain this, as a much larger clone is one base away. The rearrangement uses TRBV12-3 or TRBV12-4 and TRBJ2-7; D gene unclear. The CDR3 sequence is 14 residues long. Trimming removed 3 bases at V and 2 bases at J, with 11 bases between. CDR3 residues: CASSFYTAPYEQYF. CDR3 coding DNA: TGTGCCAGCAGTTTTTATACCGCGCCCTACGAGCAGTACTTC.

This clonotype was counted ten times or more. In DNA, the CDR3 is TGTGCCAGCAGCCGGGTGAACACTGAAGCTTTCTTT. This translates into CASSRVNTEAFF. The chain recombines TRBV6-1 with TRBJ1-1; D gene ambiguous. The CDR3 is 12 residues long. The V gene's germline CDR1 is MNHNS and CDR2 SASEGT. The V end lost 6 bases, the J end lost 0 bases, and 5 bases lay between the germline ends.

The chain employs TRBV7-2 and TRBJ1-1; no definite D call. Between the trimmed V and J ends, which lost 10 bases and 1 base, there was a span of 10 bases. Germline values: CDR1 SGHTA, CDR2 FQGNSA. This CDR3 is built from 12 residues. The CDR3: CATKEGNTEAFF. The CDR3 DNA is TGTGCCACTAAGGAAGGGAACACTGAAGCTTTCTTT.

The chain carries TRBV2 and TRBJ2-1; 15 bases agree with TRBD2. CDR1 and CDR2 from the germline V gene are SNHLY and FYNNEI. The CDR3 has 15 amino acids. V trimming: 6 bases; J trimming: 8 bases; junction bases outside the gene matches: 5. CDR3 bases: TGTGCCAGCAGGGGGGGACTAGCGGGGGGCTATGAGCAGTTCTTC. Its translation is CASRGGLAGGYEQFF.

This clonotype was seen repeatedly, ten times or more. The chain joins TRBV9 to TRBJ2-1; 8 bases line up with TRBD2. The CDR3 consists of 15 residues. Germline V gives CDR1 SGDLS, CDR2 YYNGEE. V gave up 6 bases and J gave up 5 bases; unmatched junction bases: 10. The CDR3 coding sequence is TGTGCCAGCACACAATCGGGACTAGAGAACAATGAGCAGTTCTTC. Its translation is CASTQSGLENNEQFF.